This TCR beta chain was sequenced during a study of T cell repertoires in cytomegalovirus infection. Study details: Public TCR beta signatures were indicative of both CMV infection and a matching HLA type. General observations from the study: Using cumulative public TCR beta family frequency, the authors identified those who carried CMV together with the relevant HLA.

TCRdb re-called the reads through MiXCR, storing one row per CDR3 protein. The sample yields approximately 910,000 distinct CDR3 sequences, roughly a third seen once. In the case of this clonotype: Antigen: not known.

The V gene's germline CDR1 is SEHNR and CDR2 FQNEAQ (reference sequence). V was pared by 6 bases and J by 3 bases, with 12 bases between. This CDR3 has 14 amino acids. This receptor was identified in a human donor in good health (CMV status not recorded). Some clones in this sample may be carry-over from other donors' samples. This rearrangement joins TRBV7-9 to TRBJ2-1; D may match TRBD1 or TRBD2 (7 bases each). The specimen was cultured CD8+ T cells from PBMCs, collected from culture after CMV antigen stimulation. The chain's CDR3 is CASSQGGYYNEQFF. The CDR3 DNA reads TGTGCCAGCAGTCAGGGGGGGTACTACAATGAGCAGTTCTTC.